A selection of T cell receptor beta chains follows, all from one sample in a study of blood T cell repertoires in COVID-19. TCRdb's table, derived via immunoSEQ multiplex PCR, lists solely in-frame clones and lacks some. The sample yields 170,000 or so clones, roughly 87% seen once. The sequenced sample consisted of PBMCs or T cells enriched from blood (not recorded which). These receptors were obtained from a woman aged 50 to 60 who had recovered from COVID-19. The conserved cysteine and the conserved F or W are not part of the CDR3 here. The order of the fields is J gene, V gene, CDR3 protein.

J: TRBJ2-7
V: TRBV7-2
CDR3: ASSPPSGRLSNEQY

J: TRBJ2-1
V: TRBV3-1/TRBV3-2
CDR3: ASRTSGSDEQF

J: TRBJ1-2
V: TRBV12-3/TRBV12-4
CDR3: ASSPGGAYGYT

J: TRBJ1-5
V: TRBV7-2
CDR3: ASSRDSLNQPQH

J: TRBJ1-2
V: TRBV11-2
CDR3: ASSPGGGYGYT

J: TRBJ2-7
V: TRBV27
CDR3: ASRRTGASYEQY

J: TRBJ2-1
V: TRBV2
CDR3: ASSVAGGSYNEQF

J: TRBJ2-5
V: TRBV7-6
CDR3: ASSLGGRGRETQY

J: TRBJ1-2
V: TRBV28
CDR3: ASSLKGTQGTYGYT

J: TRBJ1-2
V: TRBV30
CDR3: AWMVEDYGYT

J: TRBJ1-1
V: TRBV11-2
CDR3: ASSSLRIVPTEAF

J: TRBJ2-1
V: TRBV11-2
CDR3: ASSLVFGQGSEQF

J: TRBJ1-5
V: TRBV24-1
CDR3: ATSDLVGTGGNNQPQH

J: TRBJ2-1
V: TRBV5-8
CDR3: ASSLGYGRETYNEQF

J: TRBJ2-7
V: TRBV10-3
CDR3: AISGLDSGEQY

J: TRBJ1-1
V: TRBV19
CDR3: ASSIGAARNTEAF

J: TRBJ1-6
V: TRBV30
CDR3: AWSHPGTVNSPLH

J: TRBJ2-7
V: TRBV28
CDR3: ASSVPGTVYEQY

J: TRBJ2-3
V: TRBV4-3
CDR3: ASSQGRTGGTDTQY

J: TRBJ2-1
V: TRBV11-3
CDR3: ASSMGLAANEQF

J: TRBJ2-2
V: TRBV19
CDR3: ASQATGFYGELF

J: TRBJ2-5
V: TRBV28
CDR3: ASSSRRETQY

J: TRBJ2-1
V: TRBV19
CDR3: ASSITYNEQF

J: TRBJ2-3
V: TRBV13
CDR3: ASSLGPRDTQY

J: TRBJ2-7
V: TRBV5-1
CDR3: ASSLTGYEQY

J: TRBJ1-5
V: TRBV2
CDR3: ASRQYSNQPQH

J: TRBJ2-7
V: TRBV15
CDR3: ATSRDPGGLDEQY

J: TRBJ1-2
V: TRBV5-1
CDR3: ASSFTGSDVNGYT

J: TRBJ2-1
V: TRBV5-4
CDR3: ASSLVPSGDNEQF

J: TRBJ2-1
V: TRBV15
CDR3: ATSRDGLAGVLGYNEQF

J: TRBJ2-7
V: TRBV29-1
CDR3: SVGAGTGNYEQY

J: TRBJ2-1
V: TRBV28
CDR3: ASSWAGGRAPNEQF

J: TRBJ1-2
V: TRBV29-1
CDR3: SVGDTDYGYT

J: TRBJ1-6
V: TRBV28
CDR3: ASSLRDKSSYNSPLH

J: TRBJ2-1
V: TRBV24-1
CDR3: ATSTSGRPYNEQF

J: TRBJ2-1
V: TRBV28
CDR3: ASGGGGSRYNEQF

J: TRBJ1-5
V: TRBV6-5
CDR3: ASRKEGQINQPQH

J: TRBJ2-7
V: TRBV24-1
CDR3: ATSDAVAGFHEQY

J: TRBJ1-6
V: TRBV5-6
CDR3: ASSLGTQRSPLH

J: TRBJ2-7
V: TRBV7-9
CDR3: ASSFRIGGRDEQY

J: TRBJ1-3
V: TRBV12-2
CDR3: ASRRGDRGAFSGNTIY

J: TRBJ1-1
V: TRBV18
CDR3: ASSIIQENTEAF

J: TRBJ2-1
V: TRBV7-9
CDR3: ASSPSWGAYNEQF

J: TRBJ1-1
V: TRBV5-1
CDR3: ASSLGQPNTEAF

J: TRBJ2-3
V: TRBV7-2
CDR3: ASSLRERGTQY

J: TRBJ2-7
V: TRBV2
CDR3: ASSEFREQY

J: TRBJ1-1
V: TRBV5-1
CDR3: ASSPREGSLRSTEAF

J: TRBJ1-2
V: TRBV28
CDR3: ASNPSLILFYGYT

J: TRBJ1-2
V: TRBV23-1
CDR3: ASSLPSGCGYT

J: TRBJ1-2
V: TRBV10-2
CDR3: ASSGTGARGYT

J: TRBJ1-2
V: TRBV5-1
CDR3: ASSGGQGLYGYT

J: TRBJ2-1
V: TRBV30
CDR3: AWSVIVRNEQF

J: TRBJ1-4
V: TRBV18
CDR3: ASSPRSEGQGDEKLF

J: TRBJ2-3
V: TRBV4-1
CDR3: ASSQQLAGGTDTQY

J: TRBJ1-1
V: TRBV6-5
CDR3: ASINPQGTEAF

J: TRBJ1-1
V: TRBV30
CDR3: AWSVGGQAF

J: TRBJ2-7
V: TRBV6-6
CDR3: ASRSGTTGAPYEQY

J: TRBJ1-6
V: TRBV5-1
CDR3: ASSLASGAPRPLH

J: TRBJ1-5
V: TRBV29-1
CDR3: SVGGPNQPQH

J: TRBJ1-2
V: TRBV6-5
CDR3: ASRQTGTNYGYT